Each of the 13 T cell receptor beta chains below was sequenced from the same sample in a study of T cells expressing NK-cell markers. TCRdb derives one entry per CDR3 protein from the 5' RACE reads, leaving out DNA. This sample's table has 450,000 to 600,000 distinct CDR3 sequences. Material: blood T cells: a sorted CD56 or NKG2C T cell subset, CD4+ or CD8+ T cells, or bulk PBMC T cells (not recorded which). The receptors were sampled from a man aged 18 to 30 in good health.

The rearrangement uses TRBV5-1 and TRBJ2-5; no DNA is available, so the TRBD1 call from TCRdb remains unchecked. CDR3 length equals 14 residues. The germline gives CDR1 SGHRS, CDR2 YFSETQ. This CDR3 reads CASSSRDGRETQYF.

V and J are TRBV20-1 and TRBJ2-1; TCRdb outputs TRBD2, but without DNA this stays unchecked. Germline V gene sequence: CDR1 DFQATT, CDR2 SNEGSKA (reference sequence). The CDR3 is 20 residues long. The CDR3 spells CSARDPYFKSGKVTYNEQFF.

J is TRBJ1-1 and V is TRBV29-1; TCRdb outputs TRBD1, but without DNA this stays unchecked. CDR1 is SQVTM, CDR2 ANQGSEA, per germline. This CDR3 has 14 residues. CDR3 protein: CSLRGNRGRTEAFF.

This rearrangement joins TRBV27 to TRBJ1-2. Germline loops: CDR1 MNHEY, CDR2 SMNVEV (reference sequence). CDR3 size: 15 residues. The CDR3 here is CASSPQAGENYGYTF.

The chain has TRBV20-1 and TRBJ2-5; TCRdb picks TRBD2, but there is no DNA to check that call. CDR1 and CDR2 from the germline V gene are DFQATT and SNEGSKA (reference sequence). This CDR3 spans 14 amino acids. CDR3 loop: CSARQLAPVGTQYF.

The CDR3 is CASSVSYEGDEQFF. The chain carries TRBV7-6 and TRBJ2-1; TCRdb lists TRBD2, though no DNA is available to test this call. The CDR3 sequence is 14 residues long. In germline, CDR1 is SGHVS, CDR2 FNYEAQ.

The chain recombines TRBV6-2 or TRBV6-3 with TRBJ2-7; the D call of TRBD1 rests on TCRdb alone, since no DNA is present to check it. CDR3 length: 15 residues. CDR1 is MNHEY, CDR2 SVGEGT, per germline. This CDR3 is CASSYPGQGVYEQYF.

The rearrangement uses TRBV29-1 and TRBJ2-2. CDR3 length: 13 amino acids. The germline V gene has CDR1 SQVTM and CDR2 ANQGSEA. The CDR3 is CSSTHSDTGELFF.

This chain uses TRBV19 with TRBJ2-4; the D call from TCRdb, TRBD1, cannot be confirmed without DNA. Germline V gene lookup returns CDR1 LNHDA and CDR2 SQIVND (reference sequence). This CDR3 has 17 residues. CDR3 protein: CASSMATGLGAKNIQYF.

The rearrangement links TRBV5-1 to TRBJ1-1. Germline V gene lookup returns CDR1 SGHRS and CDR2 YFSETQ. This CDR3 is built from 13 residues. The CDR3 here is CASSAVGWPEAFF.

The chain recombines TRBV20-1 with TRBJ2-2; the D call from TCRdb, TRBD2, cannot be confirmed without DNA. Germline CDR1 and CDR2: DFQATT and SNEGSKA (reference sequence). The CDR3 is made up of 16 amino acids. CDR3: CSARDYGTSAPGELFF.

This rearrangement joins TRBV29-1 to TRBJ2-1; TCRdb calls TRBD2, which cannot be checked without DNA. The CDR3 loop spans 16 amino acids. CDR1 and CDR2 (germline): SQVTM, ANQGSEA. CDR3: CSVGRLAGSSYNEQFF.

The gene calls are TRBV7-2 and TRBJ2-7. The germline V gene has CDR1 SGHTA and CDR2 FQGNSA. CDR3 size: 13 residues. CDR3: CASSLSSPYEQYF.